This entry is about one T cell receptor (beta chain). What it binds is not known. In the naive CD8 group, cells lacked CD45RO and were positively selected for CCR7, so terminally differentiated effector memory CD45RA+ cells were left out. As handled by the study authors: ImmunoSEQ only sent back junction sequences with no quality scores, so filtering was done differently. The assay was immunoSEQ multiplex PCR, and TCRdb's table has in-frame clones only and misses some. V, J and clone size derive from that table, while D and trimming were established from the DNA sequence. The profile shows some 2,100,000 clones, approximately 94% of them singletons. The source of the sample is a study of shared clonotypes between healthy human individuals. About the study: Aged 18 to 49, the donors were a couple of women and three men. Study results and caveats: Non-shared clonotypes showed lower generation probabilities than clonotypes common to all four donors. Large depth notwithstanding, sorted-subset sequencing proved incomplete by rarefaction.

The length of the CDR3 is 14 residues. The germline CDR1 and CDR2 sequences are SGHNT and YYREEE (reference sequence). V dropped 1 base and J dropped 0 bases, with 8 bases sitting between them. The sequenced sample was naive CD8+ T cells from PBMCs. This clonotype was sampled from a man aged 18 to 29 in good health. Some clones in this sample may be carry-over from other donors' samples. This rearrangement joins TRBV5-4 to TRBJ2-7; D might be TRBD1 or TRBD2, each matching 5 bases. The DNA for the CDR3 is TGTGCCAGCAGCTTGTCGGGACCCTCCTACGAGCAGTACTTC. Translation: CASSLSGPSYEQYF.